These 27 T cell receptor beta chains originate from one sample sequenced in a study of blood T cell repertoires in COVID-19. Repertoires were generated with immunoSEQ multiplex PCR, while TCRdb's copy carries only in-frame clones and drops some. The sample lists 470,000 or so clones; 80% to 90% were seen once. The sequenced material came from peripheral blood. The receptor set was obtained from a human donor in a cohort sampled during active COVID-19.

This CDR3 reads CASSPPGSQSGNTIYF. The CDR3 nucleotides read TGTGCCAGCAGCCCTCCTGGTTCCCAGTCTGGAAACACCATATATTTT. The chain uses TRBV7-9 and TRBJ1-3; D unresolved. Per germline, CDR1 SEHNR and CDR2 FQNEAQ (reference sequence). The CDR3 spans 16 residues. The V and J ends lost 5 bases and 1 base respectively, with 15 bases between them.

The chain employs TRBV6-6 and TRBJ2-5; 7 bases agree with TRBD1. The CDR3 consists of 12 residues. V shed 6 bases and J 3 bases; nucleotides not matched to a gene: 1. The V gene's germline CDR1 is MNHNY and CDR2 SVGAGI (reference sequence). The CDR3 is CASSQGEETQYF. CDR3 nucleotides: TGTGCCAGCAGCCAGGGGGAAGAGACCCAGTACTTC.

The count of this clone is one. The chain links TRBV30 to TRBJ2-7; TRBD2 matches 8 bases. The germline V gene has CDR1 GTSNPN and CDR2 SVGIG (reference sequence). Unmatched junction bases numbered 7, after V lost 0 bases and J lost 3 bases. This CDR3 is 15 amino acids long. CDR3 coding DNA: TGTGCCTGGAGTGTAGGCCTAGCGGGCTTCTACGAGCAGTACTTC. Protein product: CAWSVGLAGFYEQYF.

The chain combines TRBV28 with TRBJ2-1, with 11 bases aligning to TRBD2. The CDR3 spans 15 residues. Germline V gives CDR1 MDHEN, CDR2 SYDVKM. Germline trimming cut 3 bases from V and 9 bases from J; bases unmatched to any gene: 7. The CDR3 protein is CASSFHPSGRSEQFF. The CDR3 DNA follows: TGTGCCAGCAGTTTTCACCCTAGCGGGAGGAGTGAGCAGTTCTTC.

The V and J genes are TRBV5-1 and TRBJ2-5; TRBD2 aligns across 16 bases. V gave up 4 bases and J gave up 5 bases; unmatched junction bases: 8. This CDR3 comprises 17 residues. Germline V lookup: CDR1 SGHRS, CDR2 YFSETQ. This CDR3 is CASSRGLAGGRVETQYF. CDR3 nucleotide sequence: TGCGCCAGCAGCCGGGGACTAGCGGGAGGGCGTGTCGAGACCCAGTACTTC.

CDR3 DNA sequence: TGTGCCAGCAGCCAAGATGGCCGGGTGGGTGGCTACACCTTC. Residues: CASSQDGRVGGYTF. V gene TRBV4-2 combines with J gene TRBJ1-2; D is ambiguous. Germline CDR1 LGHNA, CDR2 YNFKEQ. This CDR3 is 14 amino acids long. V gave up 0 bases and J gave up 7 bases, with 12 bases separating them.

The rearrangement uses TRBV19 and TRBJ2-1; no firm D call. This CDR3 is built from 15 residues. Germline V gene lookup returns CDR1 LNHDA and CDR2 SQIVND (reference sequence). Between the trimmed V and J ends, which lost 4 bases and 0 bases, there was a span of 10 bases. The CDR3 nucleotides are TGTGCCAGTAGTACCAACATCGCCTCCTACAATGAGCAGTTCTTC. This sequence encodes CASSTNIASYNEQFF.

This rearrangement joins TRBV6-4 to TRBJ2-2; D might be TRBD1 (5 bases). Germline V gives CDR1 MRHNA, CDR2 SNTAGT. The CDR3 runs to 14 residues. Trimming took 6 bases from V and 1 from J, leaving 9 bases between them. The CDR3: CASSLGRNTGELFF. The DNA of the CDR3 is TGTGCCAGCAGCCTGGGGCGGAACACCGGGGAGCTGTTTTTT.

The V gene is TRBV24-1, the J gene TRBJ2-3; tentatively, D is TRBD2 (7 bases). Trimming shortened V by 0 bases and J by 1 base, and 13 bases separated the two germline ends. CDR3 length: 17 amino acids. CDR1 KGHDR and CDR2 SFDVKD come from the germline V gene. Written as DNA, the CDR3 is TGTGCCACCAGTGATTTGGGGAGGGGGGGAGGCACAGATACGCAGTATTTT. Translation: CATSDLGRGGGTDTQYF.

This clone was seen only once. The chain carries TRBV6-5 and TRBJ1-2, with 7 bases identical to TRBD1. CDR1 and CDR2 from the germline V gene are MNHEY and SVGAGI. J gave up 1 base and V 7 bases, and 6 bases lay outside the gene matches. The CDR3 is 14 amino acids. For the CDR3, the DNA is TGTGCCAGCACCCCGACAGGGATTAACTATGGCTACACCTTC. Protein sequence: CASTPTGINYGYTF.

CDR3 bases: TGTGCCAGCAGCCAAAAGCGGGTGACTAGCGGGAGGCCTTTTTACAATGAGCAGTTCTTC. Its translation: CASSQKRVTSGRPFYNEQFF. The chain employs TRBV3-1 (or the pseudogene TRBV3-2) and TRBJ2-1, with TRBD2 identical over 13 bases. V lost 2 bases to trimming and J lost 4 bases; unmatched junction nucleotides: 14. The CDR3 runs 20 residues. Germline CDR1 is LGHDT and CDR2 is YNNKEL (reference sequence).

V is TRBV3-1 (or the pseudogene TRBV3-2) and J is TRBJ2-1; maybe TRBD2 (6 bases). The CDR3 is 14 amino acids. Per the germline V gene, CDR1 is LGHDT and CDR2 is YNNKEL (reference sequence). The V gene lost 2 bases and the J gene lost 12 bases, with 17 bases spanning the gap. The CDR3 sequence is CASSQSGMGGRQFF. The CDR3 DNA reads TGTGCCAGCAGCCAAAGTGGGATGGGAGGACGGCAGTTCTTC.

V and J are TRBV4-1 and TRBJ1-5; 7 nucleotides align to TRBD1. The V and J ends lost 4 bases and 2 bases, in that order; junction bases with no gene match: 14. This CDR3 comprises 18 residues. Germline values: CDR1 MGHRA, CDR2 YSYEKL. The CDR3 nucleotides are TGCGCCAGCAGCCGAAGCACGCAGGGGGAGGATGGCAATCAGCCCCAGCATTTT. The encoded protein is CASSRSTQGEDGNQPQHF.

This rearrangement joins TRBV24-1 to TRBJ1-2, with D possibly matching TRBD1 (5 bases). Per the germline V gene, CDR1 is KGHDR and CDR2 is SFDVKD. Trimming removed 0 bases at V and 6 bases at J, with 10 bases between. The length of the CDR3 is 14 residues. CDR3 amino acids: CATSDLRQPHGYTF. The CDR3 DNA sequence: TGTGCCACCAGTGATTTGCGACAGCCTCATGGCTACACCTTC.

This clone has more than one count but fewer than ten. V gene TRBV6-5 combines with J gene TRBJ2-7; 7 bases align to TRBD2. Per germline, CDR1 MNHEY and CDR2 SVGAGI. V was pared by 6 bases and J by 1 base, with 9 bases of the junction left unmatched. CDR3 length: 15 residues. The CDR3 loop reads CASSRAGRGSYEQYF. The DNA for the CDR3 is TGTGCCAGCAGCCGAGCGGGGAGGGGTTCCTACGAGCAGTACTTC.

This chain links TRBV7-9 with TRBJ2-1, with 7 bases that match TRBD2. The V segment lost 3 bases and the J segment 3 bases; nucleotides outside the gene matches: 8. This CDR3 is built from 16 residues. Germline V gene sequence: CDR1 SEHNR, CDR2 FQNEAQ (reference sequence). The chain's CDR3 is CASSLIKLAYYNEQFF. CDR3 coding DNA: TGTGCCAGCAGCTTGATAAAACTAGCGTACTACAATGAGCAGTTCTTC.

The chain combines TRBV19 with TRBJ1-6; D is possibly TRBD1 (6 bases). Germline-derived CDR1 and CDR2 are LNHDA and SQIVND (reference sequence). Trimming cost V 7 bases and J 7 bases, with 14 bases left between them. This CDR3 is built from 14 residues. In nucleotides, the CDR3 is TGTGCCAGTACCGAGTGGCAGGGGAATTCACCCCTCCACTTT. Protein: CASTEWQGNSPLHF.

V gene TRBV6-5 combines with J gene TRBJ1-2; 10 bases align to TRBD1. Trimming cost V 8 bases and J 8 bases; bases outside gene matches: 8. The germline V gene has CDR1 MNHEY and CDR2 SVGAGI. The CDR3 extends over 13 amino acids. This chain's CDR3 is CASLWDRGGGYTF. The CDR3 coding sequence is TGTGCCAGCCTTTGGGACAGGGGTGGGGGCTACACCTTC.

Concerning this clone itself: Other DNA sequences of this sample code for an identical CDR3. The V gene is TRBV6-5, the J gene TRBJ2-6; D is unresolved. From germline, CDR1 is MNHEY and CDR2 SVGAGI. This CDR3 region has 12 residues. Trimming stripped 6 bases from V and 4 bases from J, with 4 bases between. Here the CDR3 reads CASSSGANVLTF. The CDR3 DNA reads TGTGCCAGCAGCTCCGGGGCCAACGTCCTGACTTTC.

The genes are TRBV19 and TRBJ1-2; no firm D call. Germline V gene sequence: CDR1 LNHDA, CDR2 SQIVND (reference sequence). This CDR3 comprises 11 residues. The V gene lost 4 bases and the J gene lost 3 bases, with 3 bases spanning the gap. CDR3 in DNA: TGTGCCAGTAGTAGGCACTATGGCTACACCTTC. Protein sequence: CASSRHYGYTF.

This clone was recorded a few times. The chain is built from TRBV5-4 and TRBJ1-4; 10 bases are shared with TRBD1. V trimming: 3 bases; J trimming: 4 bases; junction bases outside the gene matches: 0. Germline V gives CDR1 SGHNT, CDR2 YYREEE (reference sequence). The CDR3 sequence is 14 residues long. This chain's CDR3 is CASSWDRGNEKLFF. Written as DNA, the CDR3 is TGTGCCAGCAGCTGGGACAGGGGTAATGAAAAACTGTTTTTT.

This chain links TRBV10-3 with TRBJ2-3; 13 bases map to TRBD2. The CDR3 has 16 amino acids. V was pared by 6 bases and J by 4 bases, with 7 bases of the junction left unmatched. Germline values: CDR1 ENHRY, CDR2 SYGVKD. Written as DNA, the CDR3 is TGTGCCATCAGAAGGACTAGCGGGGGTCGGGCAGATACGCAGTATTTT. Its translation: CAIRRTSGGRADTQYF.

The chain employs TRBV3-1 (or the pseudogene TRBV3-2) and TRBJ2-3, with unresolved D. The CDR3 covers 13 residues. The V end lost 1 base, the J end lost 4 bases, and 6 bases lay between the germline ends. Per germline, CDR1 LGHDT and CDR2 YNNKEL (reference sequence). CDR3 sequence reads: CASSQGASDTQYF. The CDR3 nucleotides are TGTGCCAGCAGCCAAGGAGCCTCAGATACGCAGTATTTT.

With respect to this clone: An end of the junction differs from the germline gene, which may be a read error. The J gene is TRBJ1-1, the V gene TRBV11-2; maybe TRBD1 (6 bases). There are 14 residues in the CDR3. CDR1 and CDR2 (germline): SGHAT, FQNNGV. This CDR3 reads CASSLEGGNTEAFF. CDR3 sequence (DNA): TGTGCCAGCAGCCTAGAGGGGGGGAACACTGAAGCTTTCTTT.

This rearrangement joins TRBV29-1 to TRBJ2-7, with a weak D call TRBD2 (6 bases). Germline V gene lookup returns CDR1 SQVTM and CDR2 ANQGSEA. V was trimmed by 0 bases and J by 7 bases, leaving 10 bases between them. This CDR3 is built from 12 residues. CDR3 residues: CSVEERGREQYF. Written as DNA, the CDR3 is TGCAGCGTTGAAGAGCGGGGTAGGGAGCAGTACTTC.

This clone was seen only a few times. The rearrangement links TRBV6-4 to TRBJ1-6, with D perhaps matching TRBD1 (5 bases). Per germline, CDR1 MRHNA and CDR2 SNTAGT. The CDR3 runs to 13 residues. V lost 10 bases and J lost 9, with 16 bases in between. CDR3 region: CATSVVRGSPLHF. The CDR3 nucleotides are TGTGCCACCTCAGTGGTAAGGGGTTCACCCCTCCACTTT.

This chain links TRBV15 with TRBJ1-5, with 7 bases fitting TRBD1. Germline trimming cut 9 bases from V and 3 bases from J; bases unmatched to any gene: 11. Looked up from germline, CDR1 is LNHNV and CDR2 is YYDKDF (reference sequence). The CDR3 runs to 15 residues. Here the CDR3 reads CATQAGTVINQPQHF. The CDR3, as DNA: TGTGCCACTCAAGCCGGGACAGTCATCAATCAGCCCCAGCATTTT.